The 3 T cell receptor beta chains in this list originate from one sample, sequenced in a study of blood T cell repertoires in COVID-19. Here immunoSEQ multiplex PCR was the method, and the copy in TCRdb shows in-frame clones only, minus some. Here the sample spans about 410,000 clones, about 90% being singletons. Sequenced material: PBMCs or T cells enriched from blood (not recorded which). The origin of the receptors is a man younger than 35 who had recovered from COVID-19.

The V gene is TRBV23-1, the J gene TRBJ2-2; TRBD2 aligns across 13 bases. TRBV23-1 is placed among ORFs of uncertain function. The CDR3 has 17 amino acids. V was clipped by 3 bases and J by 5 bases; unmatched bases: 6. DNA for the CDR3: TGCGCCAGCAGTCAGCGACTAGCGGGAGGTGTGACCGGGGAGCTGTTTTTT. Amino acids: CASSQRLAGGVTGELFF.

The count of this clone is one. The chain links TRBV11-3 to TRBJ1-1; the D is unclear. Germline V gene lookup returns CDR1 SGHNT and CDR2 YENEEA. Trimming shortened V by 5 bases and J by 5 bases, and 12 bases separated the two germline ends. The CDR3 totals 13 residues. The DNA for the CDR3 is TGTGCCAGCAGCCCTCGACGGGGTACTGAAGCTTTCTTT. Encoded protein: CASSPRRGTEAFF.

The gene calls are TRBV6-6 and TRBJ1-1, with 11 bases lining up with TRBD1. Germline lookup yields CDR1 MNHNY and CDR2 SVGAGI (reference sequence). The CDR3 runs 17 residues. V dropped 5 bases and J dropped 4; count of bases not matched to a gene: 12. The DNA of the CDR3 is TGTGCCAGCAGTCTGAGAGGAGGACAGGGGGCAATCACTGAAGCTTTCTTT. Translation gives CASSLRGGQGAITEAFF.